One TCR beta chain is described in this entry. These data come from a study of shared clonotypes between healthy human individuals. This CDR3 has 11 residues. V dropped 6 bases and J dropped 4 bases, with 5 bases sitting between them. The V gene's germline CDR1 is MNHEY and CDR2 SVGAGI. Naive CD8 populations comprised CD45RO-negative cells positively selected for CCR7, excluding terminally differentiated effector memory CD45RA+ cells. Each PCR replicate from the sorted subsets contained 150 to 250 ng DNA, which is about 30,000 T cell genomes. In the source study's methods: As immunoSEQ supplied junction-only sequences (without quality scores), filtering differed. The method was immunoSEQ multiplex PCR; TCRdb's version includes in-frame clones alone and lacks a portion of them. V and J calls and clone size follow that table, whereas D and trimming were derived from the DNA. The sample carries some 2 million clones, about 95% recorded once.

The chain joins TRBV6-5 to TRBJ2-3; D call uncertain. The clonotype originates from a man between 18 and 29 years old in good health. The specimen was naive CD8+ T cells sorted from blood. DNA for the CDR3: TGTGCCAGCAGATCATCAGATACGCAGTATTTT. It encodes CASRSSDTQYF.